The source of this T cell receptor (beta chain) is a study of cytomegalovirus exposure and HLA in healthy donors. Study conclusions and caveats: HLA restriction was apparent for most CMV-associated TCR beta chains in a later analysis. It was reported that TCR beta sequences correctly inferred the HLA-A and HLA-B alleles for most subjects. Cytomegalovirus status, reportedly, was diagnosed with high specificity and sensitivity by the classifier.

This PCR relied on a set of 60 Vbeta primers and 13 Jbeta primers. Per the original methods: Roughly 80 million unique TCR beta chains, 10 million to 14 million shared, were counted in a later analysis. Profiling relied on immunoSEQ multiplex PCR, and the TCRdb table lists in-frame clones only, not all of them. The V and J calls and clone size are taken from that table; D and trimming were inferred from the DNA. The sample includes about 130,000 clones, roughly 80% of them seen just once. Germline CDR1 reads PRHDT; CDR2 reads FYEKMQ (reference sequence). V shed 4 bases and J shed 0 bases, with 4 bases lying between them. The CDR3 contains 13 residues. Comments on this clone: The antigen is not known.

This clonotype originated in a woman aged 40 to 49 in good health and CMV-seronegative. The sequencing sample was made of PBMCs. The chain links TRBV13 to TRBJ2-4, with D unclear. The CDR3 DNA reads as TGTGCCAGCAGCTCCCTAGCCAAAAACATTCAGTACTTC. Protein sequence: CASSSLAKNIQYF.